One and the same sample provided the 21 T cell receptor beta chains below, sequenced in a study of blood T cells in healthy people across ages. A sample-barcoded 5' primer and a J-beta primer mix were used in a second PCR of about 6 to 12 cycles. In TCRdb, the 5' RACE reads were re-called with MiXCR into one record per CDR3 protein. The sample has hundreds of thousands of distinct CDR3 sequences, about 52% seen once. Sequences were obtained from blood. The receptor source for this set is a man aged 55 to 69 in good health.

CDR3 sequence: CSATGTSGVVVTDTQYF. The CDR3 nucleotides read TGCAGTGCGACCGGGACTAGCGGGGTGGTGGTCACAGATACGCAGTATTTT. The chain combines TRBV20-1 with TRBJ2-3; 13 bases match TRBD2. The CDR3 runs to 17 residues. Looked up from germline, CDR1 is DFQATT and CDR2 is SNEGSKA (reference sequence). Germline trimming cut 6 bases from V and 2 bases from J; bases unmatched to any gene: 11.

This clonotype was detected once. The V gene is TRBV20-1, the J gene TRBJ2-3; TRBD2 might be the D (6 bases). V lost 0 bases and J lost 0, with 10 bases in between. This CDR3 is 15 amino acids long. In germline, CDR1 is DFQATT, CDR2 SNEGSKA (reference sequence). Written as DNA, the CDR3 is TGCAGTGCTAGAGAGGGCGGGACTAGCACAGATACGCAGTATTTT. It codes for CSAREGGTSTDTQYF.

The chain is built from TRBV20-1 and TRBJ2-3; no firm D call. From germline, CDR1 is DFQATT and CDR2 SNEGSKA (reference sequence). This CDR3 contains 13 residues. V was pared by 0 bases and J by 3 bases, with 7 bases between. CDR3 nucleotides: TGCAGTGCTAGAGATCTCGCGACAGATACGCAGTATTTT. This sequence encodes CSARDLATDTQYF.

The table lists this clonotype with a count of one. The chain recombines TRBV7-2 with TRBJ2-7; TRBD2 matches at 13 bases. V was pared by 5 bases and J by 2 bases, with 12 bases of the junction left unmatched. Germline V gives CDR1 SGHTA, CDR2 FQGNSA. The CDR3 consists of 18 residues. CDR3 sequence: CASSVGTSGITVAYEQYF. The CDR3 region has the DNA TGTGCCAGCAGCGTCGGGACTAGCGGGATCACTGTAGCCTACGAGCAGTACTTC.

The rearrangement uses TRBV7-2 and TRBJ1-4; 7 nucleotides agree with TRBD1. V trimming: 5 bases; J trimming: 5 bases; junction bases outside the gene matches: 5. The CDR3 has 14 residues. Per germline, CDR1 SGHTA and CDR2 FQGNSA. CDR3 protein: CASSRDSPNEKLFF. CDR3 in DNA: TGTGCCAGCAGCCGGGACAGCCCCAATGAAAAACTGTTTTTT.

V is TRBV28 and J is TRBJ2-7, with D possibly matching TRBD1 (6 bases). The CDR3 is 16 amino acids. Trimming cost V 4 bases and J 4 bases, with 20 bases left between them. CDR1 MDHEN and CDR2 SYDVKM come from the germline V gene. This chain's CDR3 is CASSSAVTATGYEQYF. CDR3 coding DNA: TGTGCCAGCAGTTCCGCAGTGACCGCCACAGGGTACGAGCAGTACTTC.

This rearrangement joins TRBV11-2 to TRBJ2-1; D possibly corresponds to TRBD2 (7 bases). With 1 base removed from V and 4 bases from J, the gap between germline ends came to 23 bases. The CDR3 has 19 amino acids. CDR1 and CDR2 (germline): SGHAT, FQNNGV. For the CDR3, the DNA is TGTGCCAGCAGCTTAGCCCGAAGGGAGGGGTCCAGGGGATACAATGAGCAGTTCTTC. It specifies CASSLARREGSRGYNEQFF.

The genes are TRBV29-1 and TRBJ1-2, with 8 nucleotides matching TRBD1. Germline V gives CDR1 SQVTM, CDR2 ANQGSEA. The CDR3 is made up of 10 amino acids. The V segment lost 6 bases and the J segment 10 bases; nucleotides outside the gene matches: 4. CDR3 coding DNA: TGCAGCGTCGGACAGGGCGACTACACCTTC. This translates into CSVGQGDYTF.

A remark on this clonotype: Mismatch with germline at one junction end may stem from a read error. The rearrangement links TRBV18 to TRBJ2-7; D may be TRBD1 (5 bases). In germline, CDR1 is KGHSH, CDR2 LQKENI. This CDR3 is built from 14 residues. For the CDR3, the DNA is TGTGCCAGCTCACCGGGGCTGAACTCCTACGGGCAGTACTTC. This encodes CASSPGLNSYGQYF.

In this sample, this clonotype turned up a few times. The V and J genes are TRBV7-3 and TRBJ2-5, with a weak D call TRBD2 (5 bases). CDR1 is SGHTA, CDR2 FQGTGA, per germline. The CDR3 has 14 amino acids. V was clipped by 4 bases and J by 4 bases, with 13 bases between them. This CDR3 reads CASSSDSDRETQYF. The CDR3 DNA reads TGTGCCAGCAGCTCGGACTCCGATCGAGAGACCCAGTACTTC.

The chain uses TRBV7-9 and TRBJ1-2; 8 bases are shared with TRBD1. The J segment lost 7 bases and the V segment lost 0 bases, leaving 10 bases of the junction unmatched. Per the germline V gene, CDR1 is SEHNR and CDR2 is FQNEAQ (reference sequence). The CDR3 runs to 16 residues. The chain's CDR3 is CASSLANGQGRLGYTF. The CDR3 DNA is TGTGCCAGCAGCTTAGCGAACGGACAGGGCCGGCTTGGCTACACCTTC. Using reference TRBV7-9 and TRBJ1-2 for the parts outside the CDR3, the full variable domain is DTGVSQNPRHKITKRGQNVTFRCDPISEHNRLYWYRQTLGQGPEFLTYFQNEAQLEKSRLLSDRFSAERPKGSFSTLEIQRTEQGDSAMYLCASSLANGQGRLGYTFGSGTRLTVV.

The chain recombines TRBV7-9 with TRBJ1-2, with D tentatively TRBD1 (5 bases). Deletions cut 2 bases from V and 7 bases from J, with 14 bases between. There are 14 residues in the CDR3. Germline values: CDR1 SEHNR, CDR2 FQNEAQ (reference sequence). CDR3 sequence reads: CASSLTEGEPGYTF. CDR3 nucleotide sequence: TGTGCCAGCAGCTTAACGGAAGGGGAGCCTGGCTACACCTTC.

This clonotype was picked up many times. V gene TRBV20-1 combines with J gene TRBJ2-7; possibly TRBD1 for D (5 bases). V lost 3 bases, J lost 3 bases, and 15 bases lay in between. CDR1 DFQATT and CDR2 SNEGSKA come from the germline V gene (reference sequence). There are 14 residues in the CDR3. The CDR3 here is CSARRQGPNYEQYF. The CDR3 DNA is TGCAGTGCTAGGCGGCAGGGCCCCAACTACGAGCAGTACTTC.

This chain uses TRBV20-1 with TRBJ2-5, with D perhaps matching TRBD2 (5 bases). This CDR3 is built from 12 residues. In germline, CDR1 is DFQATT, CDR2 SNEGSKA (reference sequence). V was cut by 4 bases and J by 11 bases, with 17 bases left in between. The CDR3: CSAKTTWNEQYF. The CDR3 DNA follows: TGCAGTGCTAAGACTACTTGGAATGAGCAGTACTTC.

This chain's CDR3 is CASSLSTGDSPLHF. DNA for the CDR3: TGCGCCAGCAGCTTGTCGACAGGGGATTCACCCCTCCACTTT. The chain is built from TRBV5-1 and TRBJ1-6; 8 bases line up with TRBD1. V was clipped by 1 base and J by 8 bases; unmatched bases: 2. The CDR3 contains 14 residues. Germline V lookup: CDR1 SGHRS, CDR2 YFSETQ.

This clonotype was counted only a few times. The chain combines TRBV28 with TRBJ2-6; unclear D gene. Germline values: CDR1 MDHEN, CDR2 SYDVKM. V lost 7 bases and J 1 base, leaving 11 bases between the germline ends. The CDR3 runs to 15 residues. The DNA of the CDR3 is TGTGCCAGCAACCCATCACGGTCTGGGGCCAACGTCCTGACTTTC. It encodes CASNPSRSGANVLTF.

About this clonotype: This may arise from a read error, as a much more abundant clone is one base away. The CDR3: CSARDVVGTPGNTIYF. The CDR3 DNA reads TGCAGTGCTAGAGATGTCGTAGGGACCCCTGGAAACACCATATATTTT. The V gene is TRBV20-1, the J gene TRBJ1-3, with D possibly being TRBD1 (5 bases). The germline CDR1 and CDR2 sequences are DFQATT and SNEGSKA (reference sequence). This CDR3 has 16 amino acids. V gave up 0 bases and J gave up 2 bases, with 14 bases separating them.

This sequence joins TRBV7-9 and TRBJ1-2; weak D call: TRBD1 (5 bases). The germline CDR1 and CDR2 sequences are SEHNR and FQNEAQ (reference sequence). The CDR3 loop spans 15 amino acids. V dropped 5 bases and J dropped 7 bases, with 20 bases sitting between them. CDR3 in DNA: TGTGCCAGCAGCACGGCTGGGAGGGGCTGGCTTGGCTACACCTTC. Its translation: CASSTAGRGWLGYTF. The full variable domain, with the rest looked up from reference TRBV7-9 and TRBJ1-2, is DTGVSQNPRHKITKRGQNVTFRCDPISEHNRLYWYRQTLGQGPEFLTYFQNEAQLEKSRLLSDRFSAERPKGSFSTLEIQRTEQGDSAMYLCASSTAGRGWLGYTFGSGTRLTVV.

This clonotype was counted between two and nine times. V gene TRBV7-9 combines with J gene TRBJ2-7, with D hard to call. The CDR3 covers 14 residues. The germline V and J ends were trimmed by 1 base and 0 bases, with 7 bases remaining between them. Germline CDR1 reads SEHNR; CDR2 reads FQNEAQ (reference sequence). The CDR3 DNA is TGTGCCAGCAGCTTAGGACGGCACTCCTACGAGCAGTACTTC. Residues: CASSLGRHSYEQYF.

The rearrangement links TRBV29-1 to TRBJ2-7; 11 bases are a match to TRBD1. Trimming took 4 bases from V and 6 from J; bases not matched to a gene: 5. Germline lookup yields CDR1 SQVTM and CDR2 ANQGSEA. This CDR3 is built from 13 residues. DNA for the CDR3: TGCAGCGTTGTTGGAGGACAGGGGGCCGAGCAGTACTTC. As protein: CSVVGGQGAEQYF.

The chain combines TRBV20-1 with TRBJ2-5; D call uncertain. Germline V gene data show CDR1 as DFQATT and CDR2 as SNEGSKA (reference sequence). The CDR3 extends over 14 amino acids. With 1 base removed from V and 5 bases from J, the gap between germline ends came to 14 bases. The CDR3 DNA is TGCAGTGCTAGAGCCCCACGCGGATGGGAGACCCAGTACTTC. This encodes CSARAPRGWETQYF.